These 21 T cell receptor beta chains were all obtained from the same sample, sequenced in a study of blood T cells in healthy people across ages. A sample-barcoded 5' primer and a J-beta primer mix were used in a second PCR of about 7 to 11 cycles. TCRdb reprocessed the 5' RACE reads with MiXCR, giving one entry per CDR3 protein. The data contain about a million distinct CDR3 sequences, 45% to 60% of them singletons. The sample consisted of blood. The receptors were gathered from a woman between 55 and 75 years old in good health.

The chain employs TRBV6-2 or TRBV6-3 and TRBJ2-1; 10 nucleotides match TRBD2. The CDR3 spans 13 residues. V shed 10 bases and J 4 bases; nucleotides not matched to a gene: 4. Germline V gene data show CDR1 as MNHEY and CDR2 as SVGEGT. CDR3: CATGLAVYNEQFF. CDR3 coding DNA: TGTGCCACTGGACTAGCGGTTTACAATGAGCAGTTCTTC.

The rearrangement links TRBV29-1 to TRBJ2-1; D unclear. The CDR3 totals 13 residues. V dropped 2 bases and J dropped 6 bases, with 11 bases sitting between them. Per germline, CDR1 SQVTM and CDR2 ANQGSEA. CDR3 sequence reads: CSVEKGFANEQFF. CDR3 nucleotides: TGCAGCGTTGAAAAAGGTTTTGCCAATGAGCAGTTCTTC.

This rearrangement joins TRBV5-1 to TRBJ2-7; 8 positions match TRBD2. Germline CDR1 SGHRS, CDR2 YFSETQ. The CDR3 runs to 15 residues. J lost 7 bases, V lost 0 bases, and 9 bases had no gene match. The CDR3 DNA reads TGCGCCAGCAGCTTGGTAGCGGGACGCAATAATGAGCAGTACTTC. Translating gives CASSLVAGRNNEQYF.

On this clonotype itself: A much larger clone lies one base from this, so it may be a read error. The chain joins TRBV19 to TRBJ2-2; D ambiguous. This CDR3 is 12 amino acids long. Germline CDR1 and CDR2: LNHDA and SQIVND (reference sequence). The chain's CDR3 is CASGIKTGELFF. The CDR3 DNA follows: TGTGCCAGTGGTATAAAGACCGGGGAGCTGTTTTTT.

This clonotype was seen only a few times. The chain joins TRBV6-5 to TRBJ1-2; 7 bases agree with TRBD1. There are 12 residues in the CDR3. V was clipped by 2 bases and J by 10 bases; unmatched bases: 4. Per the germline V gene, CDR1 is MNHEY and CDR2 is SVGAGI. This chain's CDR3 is CASSYRQGVYTF. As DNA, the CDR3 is TGTGCCAGCAGTTACCGACAGGGCGTCTACACCTTC.

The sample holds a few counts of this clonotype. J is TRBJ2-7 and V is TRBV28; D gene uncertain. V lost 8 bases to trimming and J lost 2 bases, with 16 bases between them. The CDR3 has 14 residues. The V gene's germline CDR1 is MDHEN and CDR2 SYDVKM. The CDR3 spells CASRPGRYPYEQYF. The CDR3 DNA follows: TGTGCCAGCCGTCCCGGCAGGTACCCCTACGAGCAGTACTTC. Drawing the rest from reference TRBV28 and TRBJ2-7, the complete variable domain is DVKVTQSSRYLVKRTGEKVFLECVQDMDHENMFWYRQDPGLGLRLIYFSYDVKMKEKGDIPEGYSVSREKKERFSLILESASTNQTSMYLCASRPGRYPYEQYFGPGTRLTVT.

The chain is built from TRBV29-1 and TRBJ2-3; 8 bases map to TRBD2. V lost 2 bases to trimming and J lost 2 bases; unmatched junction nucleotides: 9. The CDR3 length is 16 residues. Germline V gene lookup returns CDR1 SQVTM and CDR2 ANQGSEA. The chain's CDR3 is CSVERTAGDLTDTQYF. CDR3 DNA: TGCAGCGTTGAACGCACAGCGGGAGACCTCACAGATACGCAGTATTTT.

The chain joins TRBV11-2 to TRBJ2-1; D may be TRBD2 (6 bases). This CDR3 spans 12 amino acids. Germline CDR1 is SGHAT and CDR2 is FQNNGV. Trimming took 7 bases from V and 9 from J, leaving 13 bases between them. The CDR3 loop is CASTGGTSEQFF. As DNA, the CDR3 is TGTGCCAGCACTGGGGGGACGAGTGAGCAGTTCTTC.

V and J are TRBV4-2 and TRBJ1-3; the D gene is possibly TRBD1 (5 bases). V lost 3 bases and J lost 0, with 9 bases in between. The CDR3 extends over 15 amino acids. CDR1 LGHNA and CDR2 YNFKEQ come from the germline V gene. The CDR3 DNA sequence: TGTGCCAGCAGCCAGGGGGAGGGCTCTGGAAACACCATATATTTT. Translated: CASSQGEGSGNTIYF.

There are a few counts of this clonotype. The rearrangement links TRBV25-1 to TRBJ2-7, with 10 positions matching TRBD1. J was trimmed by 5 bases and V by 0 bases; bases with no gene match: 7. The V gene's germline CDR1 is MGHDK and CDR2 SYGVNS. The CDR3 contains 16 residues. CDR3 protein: CASSEYRDRGLHEQYF. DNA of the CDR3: TGTGCCAGCAGTGAATATAGGGACAGGGGACTGCACGAGCAGTACTTC.

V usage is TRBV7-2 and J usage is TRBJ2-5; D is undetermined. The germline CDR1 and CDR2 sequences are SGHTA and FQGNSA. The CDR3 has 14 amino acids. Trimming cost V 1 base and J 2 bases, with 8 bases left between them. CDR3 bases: TGTGCCAGCAGCTTAGAATCCGGGCAAGAGACCCAGTACTTC. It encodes CASSLESGQETQYF. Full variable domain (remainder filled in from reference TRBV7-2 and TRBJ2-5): GAGVSQSPSNKVTEKGKDVELRCDPISGHTALYWYRQSLGQGLEFLIYFQGNSAPDKSGLPSDRFSAERTGGSVSTLTIQRTQQEDSAVYLCASSLESGQETQYFGPGTRLLVL.

In DNA, the CDR3 is TGCGCCAGCAGGACCGAAGGGGGGCGGACTGAAGCTTTCTTT. Its protein product is CASRTEGGRTEAFF. The rearrangement uses TRBV5-1 and TRBJ1-1; possible D gene TRBD1, 6 bases. The CDR3 is 14 residues long. Germline values: CDR1 SGHRS, CDR2 YFSETQ. Trimming pared 5 bases from V and 5 bases from J, leaving 16 bases between. The full variable domain, with the rest looked up from reference TRBV5-1 and TRBJ1-1, is KAGVTQTPRYLIKTRGQQVTLSCSPISGHRSVSWYQQTPGQGLQFLFEYFSETQRNKGNFPGRFSGRQFSNSRSEMNVSTLELGDSALYLCASRTEGGRTEAFFGQGTRLTVV.

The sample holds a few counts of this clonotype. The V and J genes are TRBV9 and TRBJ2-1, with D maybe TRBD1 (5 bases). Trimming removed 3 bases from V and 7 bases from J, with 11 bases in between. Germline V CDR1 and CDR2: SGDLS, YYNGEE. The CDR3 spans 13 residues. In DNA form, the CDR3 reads TGTGCCAGCAGCGCAGGACAAGGGAATGAGCAGTTCTTC. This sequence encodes CASSAGQGNEQFF.

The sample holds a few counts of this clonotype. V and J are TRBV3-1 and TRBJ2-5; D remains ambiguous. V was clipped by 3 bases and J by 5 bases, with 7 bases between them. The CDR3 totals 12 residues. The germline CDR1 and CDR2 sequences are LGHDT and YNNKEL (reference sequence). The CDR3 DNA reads TGTGCCAGCAGCCATTATCGGGAGACCCAGTACTTC. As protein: CASSHYRETQYF.

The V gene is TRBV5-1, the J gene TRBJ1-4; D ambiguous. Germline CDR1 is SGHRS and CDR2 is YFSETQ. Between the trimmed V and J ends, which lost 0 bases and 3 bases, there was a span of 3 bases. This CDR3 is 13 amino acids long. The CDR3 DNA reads TGCGCCAGCAGCTTGGCTGCTAATGAAAAACTGTTTTTT. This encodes CASSLAANEKLFF.

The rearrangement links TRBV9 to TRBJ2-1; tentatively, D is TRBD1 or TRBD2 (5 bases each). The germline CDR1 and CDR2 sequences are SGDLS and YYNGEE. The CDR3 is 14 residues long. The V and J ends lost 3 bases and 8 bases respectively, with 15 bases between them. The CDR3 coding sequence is TGTGCCAGCAGCGATAGTTCAGGGAGTTATGAGCAGTTCTTC. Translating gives CASSDSSGSYEQFF.

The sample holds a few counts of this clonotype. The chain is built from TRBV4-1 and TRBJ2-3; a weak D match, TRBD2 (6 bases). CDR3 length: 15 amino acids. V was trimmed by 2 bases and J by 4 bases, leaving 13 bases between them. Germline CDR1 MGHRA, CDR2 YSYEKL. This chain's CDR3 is CASSQPGSRADTQYF. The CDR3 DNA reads TGCGCCAGCAGCCAACCCGGGAGTAGGGCAGATACGCAGTATTTT.

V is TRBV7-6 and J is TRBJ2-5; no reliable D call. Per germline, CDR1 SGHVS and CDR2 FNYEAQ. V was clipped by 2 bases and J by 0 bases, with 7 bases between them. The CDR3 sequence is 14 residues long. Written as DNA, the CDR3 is TGTGCCAGCAGCTTACCTCCTAACCAAGAGACCCAGTACTTC. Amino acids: CASSLPPNQETQYF.

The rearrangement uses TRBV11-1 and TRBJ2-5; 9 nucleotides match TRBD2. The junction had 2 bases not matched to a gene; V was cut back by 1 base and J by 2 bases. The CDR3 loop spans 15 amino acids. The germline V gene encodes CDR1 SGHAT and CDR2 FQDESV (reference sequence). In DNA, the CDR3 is TGTGCCAGCAGCTTAGAGCTAGCGGGACAAGAGACCCAGTACTTC. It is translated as CASSLELAGQETQYF.

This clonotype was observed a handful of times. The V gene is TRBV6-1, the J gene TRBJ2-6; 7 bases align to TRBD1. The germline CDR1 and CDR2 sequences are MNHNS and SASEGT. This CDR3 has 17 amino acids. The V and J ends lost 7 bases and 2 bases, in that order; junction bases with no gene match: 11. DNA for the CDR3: TGTGCCAGCACAACAGGGGCAGGGTCCCCTGGGGCCAACGTCCTGACTTTC. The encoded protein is CASTTGAGSPGANVLTF.

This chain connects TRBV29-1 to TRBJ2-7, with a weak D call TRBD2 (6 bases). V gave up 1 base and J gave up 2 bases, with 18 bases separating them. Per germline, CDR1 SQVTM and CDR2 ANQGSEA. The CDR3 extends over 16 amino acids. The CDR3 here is CSVEGSQDRGTYEQYF. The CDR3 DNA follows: TGCAGCGTTGAAGGTAGTCAGGACCGGGGGACCTACGAGCAGTACTTC.